These 26 T cell receptor beta chains were all obtained from the same sample, sequenced in a study of blood T cell repertoires in COVID-19. This table comes from immunoSEQ multiplex PCR, and its TCRdb copy is limited to in-frame clones, with some not included. The sample yields around 270,000 clones, around 87% seen once. The sequencing input was peripheral blood. These receptors all stem from a woman aged 50 to 60 with acute or convalescent COVID-19.

The chain uses TRBV7-8 and TRBJ1-5; unclear D gene. This CDR3 contains 11 residues. Germline V gives CDR1 SGHVS, CDR2 FQNEAQ. The V end was cut by 1 base, the J end by 12 bases, with 7 bases between. CDR3 region: CASSLGAFQHF. Here the CDR3 DNA reads TGTGCCAGCAGCTTAGGGGCGTTCCAGCATTTT.

CDR3 bases: TGTGCCAGCAGCTTAGAAGCCTGGGGCTACACCTTC. Protein product: CASSLEAWGYTF. The chain has TRBV7-9 and TRBJ1-2; D is uncertain. The germline V gene encodes CDR1 SEHNR and CDR2 FQNEAQ (reference sequence). The CDR3 is 12 residues long. V was shortened by 1 base and J by 8 bases, with 8 bases between the two germline ends.

A note on this clone: Other DNA sequences within the sample encode an identical CDR3. The chain recombines TRBV5-4 with TRBJ1-4; tentative D call: TRBD1 (5 bases). CDR1 SGHNT and CDR2 YYREEE come from the germline V gene (reference sequence). V was clipped by 0 bases and J by 4 bases, with 7 bases between them. The CDR3 is 14 amino acids. CDR3 in amino acids: CASSLGQNNEKLFF. The CDR3, as DNA: TGTGCCAGCAGCTTGGGACAGAATAATGAAAAACTGTTTTTT.

This sequence joins TRBV5-5 and TRBJ1-5, with D perhaps matching TRBD1 (6 bases). V was trimmed by 5 bases and J by 3 bases, leaving 9 bases between them. The germline V gene encodes CDR1 SGHKS and CDR2 YYEKEE (reference sequence). This CDR3 region has 13 residues. CDR3 region: CASSRQANQPQHF. The CDR3 nucleotides are TGTGCCAGCAGTAGACAGGCCAATCAGCCCCAGCATTTT. The whole variable domain, remainder taken from reference TRBV5-5 and TRBJ1-5, is DAGVTQSPTHLIKTRGQQVTLRCSPISGHKSVSWYQQVLGQGPQFIFQYYEKEERGRGNFPDRFSARQFPNYSSELNVNALLLGDSALYLCASSRQANQPQHFGDGTRLSIL.

The rearrangement uses TRBV4-2 and TRBJ2-7, with D perhaps matching TRBD1 (6 bases). V lost 1 base and J lost 0, with 16 bases in between. The CDR3 consists of 17 residues. The germline V gene encodes CDR1 LGHNA and CDR2 YNFKEQ. CDR3 DNA sequence: TGTGCCAGCAGCCAAGGTCTTTCGACAGGCCTCTCCTACGAGCAGTACTTC. The encoded protein is CASSQGLSTGLSYEQYF.

The chain links TRBV5-4 to TRBJ1-5; 7 bases agree with TRBD1. The CDR3 has 14 residues. Germline CDR1 and CDR2: SGHNT and YYREEE (reference sequence). V gave up 2 bases and J gave up 3 bases; unmatched junction bases: 2. In DNA, the CDR3 is TGTGCCAGCAGCTTCGAGGGGGCCAATCAGCCCCAGCATTTT. Translated: CASSFEGANQPQHF.

The chain carries TRBV7-9 and TRBJ2-7; 10 nucleotides align to TRBD2. From germline, CDR1 is SEHNR and CDR2 FQNEAQ (reference sequence). Unmatched junction bases numbered 6, after V lost 4 bases and J lost 3 bases. The CDR3 is 15 amino acids. The CDR3 protein is CASSSELAGSYEQYF. The DNA for the CDR3 is TGTGCCAGCAGCTCTGAACTAGCGGGAAGCTACGAGCAGTACTTC.

The chain has TRBV9 and TRBJ1-2; 7 positions match TRBD1. The V gene end was trimmed by 6 bases and the J gene end by 4 bases; junction bases not matched to a gene: 9. Looked up from germline, CDR1 is SGDLS and CDR2 is YYNGEE. The CDR3 sequence is 14 residues long. CDR3 sequence: CASTDRNLRYGYTF. Here the CDR3 DNA reads TGTGCCAGCACGGACAGGAACCTCCGCTATGGCTACACCTTC.

CDR3 region: CASTRVATSGNYEQYF. The CDR3 coding sequence is TGCGCCAGCACTAGGGTCGCTACTAGCGGGAACTACGAGCAGTACTTC. V and J are TRBV5-1 and TRBJ2-7, with 10 nucleotides matching TRBD2. Germline loops: CDR1 SGHRS, CDR2 YFSETQ. Germline trimming cut 6 bases from V and 3 bases from J; bases unmatched to any gene: 12. This CDR3 has 16 residues. Drawing the rest from reference TRBV5-1 and TRBJ2-7, the complete variable domain is KAGVTQTPRYLIKTRGQQVTLSCSPISGHRSVSWYQQTPGQGLQFLFEYFSETQRNKGNFPGRFSGRQFSNSRSEMNVSTLELGDSALYLCASTRVATSGNYEQYFGPGTRLTVT.

This chain connects TRBV4-1 to TRBJ1-6, with D unresolved. Between the trimmed V and J ends, which lost 1 base and 6 bases, there was a span of 13 bases. Germline-derived CDR1 and CDR2 are MGHRA and YSYEKL. This CDR3 is 16 amino acids long. The CDR3 loop reads CASSQGFTAGNSPLHF. CDR3 nucleotides: TGCGCCAGCAGCCAAGGTTTTACAGCTGGTAATTCACCCCTCCACTTT.

The chain is built from TRBV20-1 and TRBJ2-1, with TRBD1 matching 7 bases. Germline CDR1 is DFQATT and CDR2 is SNEGSKA (reference sequence). The junction had 4 bases not matched to a gene; V was cut back by 3 bases and J by 5 bases. The CDR3 runs to 13 residues. Here the CDR3 DNA reads TGCAGTGCTAGTCGGGACAGTCACAATGAGCAGTTCTTC. Protein product: CSASRDSHNEQFF.

The rearrangement joins TRBV24-1 to TRBJ2-1, with no clear D. The germline V gene has CDR1 KGHDR and CDR2 SFDVKD. This CDR3 comprises 14 residues. V gave up 4 bases and J gave up 4 bases, with 10 bases separating them. This chain's CDR3 is CATSEDWNYNEQFF. DNA of the CDR3: TGTGCCACCAGTGAAGACTGGAATTACAATGAGCAGTTCTTC.

This sequence joins TRBV7-3 and TRBJ1-1; 8 positions agree with TRBD1. The germline V gene encodes CDR1 SGHTA and CDR2 FQGTGA. The CDR3 contains 14 residues. The V and J ends lost 2 bases and 7 bases, in that order; junction bases with no gene match: 6. CDR3 amino acids: CASSLGTGSNEAFF. CDR3 DNA sequence: TGTGCCAGCAGCTTAGGGACAGGATCGAATGAAGCTTTCTTT. Looking up the rest from reference TRBV7-3 and TRBJ1-1 gives the full variable domain: GAGVSQTPSNKVTEKGKYVELRCDPISGHTALYWYRQSLGQGPEFLIYFQGTGAADDSGLPNDRFFAVRPEGSVSTLKIQRTERGDSAVYLCASSLGTGSNEAFFGQGTRLTVV.

This clone came up once. The rearrangement joins TRBV5-4 to TRBJ1-1, with 7 bases that match TRBD1. CDR3 length: 13 residues. Germline CDR1 is SGHNT and CDR2 is YYREEE (reference sequence). Germline trimming cut 4 bases from V and 4 bases from J; bases unmatched to any gene: 4. CDR3 sequence (DNA): TGTGCCAGCAGCCGTGACAGGGTCACTGAAGCTTTCTTT. It yields the protein CASSRDRVTEAFF.

V usage is TRBV6-5 and J usage is TRBJ2-7, with a tentative D call TRBD2 (6 bases). V dropped 10 bases and J dropped 4 bases, with 17 bases sitting between them. This CDR3 contains 13 residues. Germline-derived CDR1 and CDR2 are MNHEY and SVGAGI. The CDR3 DNA reads TGTGCCACCACGGGAGACCGTATGTACGAGCAGTACTTC. Translating gives CATTGDRMYEQYF.

The V call is TRBV7-2, the J call TRBJ1-5; 8 bases align to TRBD1. There are 14 residues in the CDR3. V shed 5 bases and J 7 bases; nucleotides not matched to a gene: 7. Germline CDR1 and CDR2: SGHTA and FQGNSA. The CDR3: CASSTGQGSQPQHF. As DNA, the CDR3 is TGTGCCAGCAGCACCGGACAGGGTAGCCAGCCCCAGCATTTT.

For the CDR3, the DNA is TGCAGCGTTGGCCCCGGACAGGGGGAGGCGAACACTGAAGCTTTCTTT. It translates to CSVGPGQGEANTEAFF. This sequence joins TRBV29-1 and TRBJ1-1; 10 nucleotides align to TRBD1. With 4 bases clipped from V and 1 base from J, the junction kept 9 bases outside the gene matches. The CDR3 is made up of 16 amino acids. The V gene's germline CDR1 is SQVTM and CDR2 ANQGSEA.

The CDR3 DNA reads TGTGCCAGCAGTGAAGGGGGGAGTTTGGACACTGAAGCTTTCTTT. Amino acids: CASSEGGSLDTEAFF. The chain couples TRBV25-1 to TRBJ1-1; possible D gene TRBD1, 5 bases. The CDR3 is made up of 15 amino acids. V was shortened by 2 bases and J by 3 bases, with 13 bases between the two germline ends. The germline gives CDR1 MGHDK, CDR2 SYGVNS.

The rearrangement joins TRBV9 to TRBJ1-2, with D maybe TRBD1 (6 bases). Trimming took 4 bases from V and 6 from J, leaving 13 bases between them. This CDR3 region has 13 residues. Germline V gene lookup returns CDR1 SGDLS and CDR2 YYNGEE. CDR3 loop: CASSTGSTDGYTF. The CDR3 DNA reads TGTGCCAGCAGCACAGGGTCAACGGATGGCTACACCTTC.

V is TRBV5-5 and J is TRBJ1-1; no firm D call. Germline CDR1 and CDR2: SGHKS and YYEKEE (reference sequence). V gave up 0 bases and J gave up 3 bases, with 6 bases separating them. The CDR3 totals 13 residues. CDR3 residues: CASSLVVYTEAFF. CDR3 sequence (DNA): TGTGCCAGCAGCTTGGTAGTTTACACTGAAGCTTTCTTT. The full variable domain, with the rest looked up from reference TRBV5-5 and TRBJ1-1, is DAGVTQSPTHLIKTRGQQVTLRCSPISGHKSVSWYQQVLGQGPQFIFQYYEKEERGRGNFPDRFSARQFPNYSSELNVNALLLGDSALYLCASSLVVYTEAFFGQGTRLTVV.

The chain uses TRBV3-1 (or the pseudogene TRBV3-2) and TRBJ2-2; 7 bases agree with TRBD2. The germline CDR1 and CDR2 sequences are LGHDT and YNNKEL (reference sequence). The ends lost 8 bases at V and 4 bases at J; junction bases unmatched: 4. The CDR3 covers 13 residues. The CDR3, as DNA: TGTGCCAGCGGGACTACCCCCACCGGGGAGCTGTTTTTT. Its translation is CASGTTPTGELFF.

This chain uses TRBV5-1 with TRBJ2-3; TRBD2 agrees at 7 bases. J gave up 2 bases and V 4 bases, and 4 bases lay outside the gene matches. The germline V gene has CDR1 SGHRS and CDR2 YFSETQ. CDR3 size: 14 residues. This CDR3 reads CASSIGLVTDTQYF. CDR3 bases: TGCGCCAGCAGCATAGGACTAGTCACAGATACGCAGTATTTT.

The genes are TRBV27 and TRBJ1-1, with D tentatively TRBD1 (5 bases). The V end was cut by 6 bases, the J end by 6 bases, with 17 bases between. The CDR3 runs 14 residues. Per the germline V gene, CDR1 is MNHEY and CDR2 is SMNVEV (reference sequence). CDR3 sequence (DNA): TGTGCCAGCAGGCGAGACAGAATTTCCCCTGAAGCTTTCTTT. This codes for CASRRDRISPEAFF.

The chain couples TRBV9 to TRBJ2-2; TRBD2 aligns across 7 bases. The V segment lost 2 bases and the J segment 0 bases; nucleotides outside the gene matches: 4. This CDR3 has 16 amino acids. The germline V gene has CDR1 SGDLS and CDR2 YYNGEE. CDR3 sequence reads: CASSVGGYANTGELFF. As DNA, the CDR3 is TGTGCCAGCAGCGTCGGGGGGTACGCGAACACCGGGGAGCTGTTTTTT.

The V and J genes are TRBV6-1 and TRBJ2-7; 9 bases are a match to TRBD2. In germline, CDR1 is MNHNS, CDR2 SASEGT. The CDR3 contains 16 residues. V trimming: 4 bases; J trimming: 4 bases; junction bases outside the gene matches: 11. The CDR3 sequence is CASSAKINLAGYEQYF. The DNA for the CDR3 is TGTGCCAGCAGTGCAAAAATCAACCTAGCGGGGTACGAGCAGTACTTC.

In the case of this clone: The sample has other DNA sequences that encode this CDR3 too. Written as DNA, the CDR3 is TGTGCCAGCTCACCGGACAGGGTTCGGGAAAAACTGTTTTTT. It translates to CASSPDRVREKLFF. This rearrangement joins TRBV18 to TRBJ1-4; 8 nucleotides match TRBD1. Germline values: CDR1 KGHSH, CDR2 LQKENI. Trimming removed 3 bases from V and 8 bases from J; junction bases left unmatched: 5. This CDR3 is 14 amino acids long.